These 16 T cell receptor beta chains originate from one sample sequenced in a study of regulatory dendritic cells for organ transplantation. Their antigens are not known. Here immunoSEQ multiplex PCR was the method, and the copy in TCRdb shows in-frame clones only, minus some. The repertoire has about 12,000 clones, 79% of them found once; the top ten carry more than 1%. Allogeneic regulatory or mature dendritic cells were co-cultured for less than six days with CFSE-labeled sorted T cells at 1:10. Sequencing input: naive CD8+ T cells from blood cultured with regulatory dendritic cells. Subset noted: CD45RA+ naive T cells. The receptors stem from a human donor in good health.

V usage is TRBV9 and J usage is TRBJ1-1; tentatively, D is TRBD1 (5 bases). Germline-derived CDR1 and CDR2 are SGDLS and YYNGEE. CDR3 length: 13 amino acids. V was trimmed by 0 bases and J by 11 bases, leaving 14 bases between them. The CDR3: CASSVGGRGRAFF. DNA of the CDR3: TGTGCCAGCAGCGTAGGAGGTAGGGGTCGGGCTTTCTTT.

This clone was observed a single time. V usage is TRBV11-3 and J usage is TRBJ2-7; weak D call: TRBD1 (5 bases). Per the germline V gene, CDR1 is SGHNT and CDR2 is YENEEA. This CDR3 region has 14 residues. The germline V and J ends were trimmed by 1 base and 6 bases, with 13 bases remaining between them. DNA of the CDR3: TGTGCCAGCAGCTTAGGGCCAGGGATCTCCGAGCAGTACTTC. Translated, it gives CASSLGPGISEQYF.

The chain links TRBV23-1 to TRBJ2-1; D is possibly TRBD1 (6 bases). TRBV23-1 carries the ORF label, with uncertain function. The CDR3 runs to 14 residues. Trimming stripped 1 base from V and 8 bases from J, with 12 bases between. Here the CDR3 DNA reads TGCGCCAGCAGTCAATGTTCAGGGGCCCATGAGCAGTTCTTC. Translation: CASSQCSGAHEQFF.

This chain uses TRBV20-1 with TRBJ2-3; D unresolved. This CDR3 is built from 9 residues. Per germline, CDR1 DFQATT and CDR2 SNEGSKA (reference sequence). CDR3 protein: CRHKDTQYF. CDR3 nucleotides: TGCAGACACAAGGATACGCAGTATTTT.

This chain links TRBV27 with TRBJ1-5, with D tentatively TRBD1 (6 bases). The germline V gene encodes CDR1 MNHEY and CDR2 SMNVEV (reference sequence). V was shortened by 5 bases and J by 2 bases, with 10 bases between the two germline ends. This CDR3 spans 14 amino acids. The CDR3 region has the DNA TGTGCCAGCAGTCCAGGGGTGGGCAATCAGCCCCAGCATTTT. It yields the protein CASSPGVGNQPQHF.

The CDR3 spells CASSPTGVYGYTF. As DNA, the CDR3 is TGTGCCAGCAGCCCCACGGGGGTATATGGCTACACCTTC. The V call is TRBV5-4, the J call TRBJ1-2, with a tentative D call TRBD1 (5 bases). From germline, CDR1 is SGHNT and CDR2 YYREEE (reference sequence). CDR3 size: 13 residues. V lost 4 bases and J lost 5, with 12 bases in between.

The J gene is TRBJ2-7, the V gene TRBV5-1, with D maybe TRBD2 (7 bases). This CDR3 is built from 15 residues. V was pared by 3 bases and J by 5 bases, with 18 bases between. Germline V gives CDR1 SGHRS, CDR2 YFSETQ. CDR3 nucleotides: TGCGCCAGCAGCTGGGGGGGCAGGGAGATGGACGAGCAGTACTTC. Its translation: CASSWGGREMDEQYF. Full variable domain (remainder filled in from reference TRBV5-1 and TRBJ2-7): KAGVTQTPRYLIKTRGQQVTLSCSPISGHRSVSWYQQTPGQGLQFLFEYFSETQRNKGNFPGRFSGRQFSNSRSEMNVSTLELGDSALYLCASSWGGREMDEQYFGPGTRLTVT.

The rearrangement uses TRBV7-2 and TRBJ2-1; a possible D gene is TRBD2 (7 bases). Germline assignment: CDR1 SGHTA and CDR2 FQGNSA. The V end was cut by 5 bases, the J end by 6 bases, with 11 bases between. CDR3 size: 13 residues. Written as DNA, the CDR3 is TGTGCCAGCAGCGGGGGGGCGGGCAATGAGCAGTTCTTC. Translating gives CASSGGAGNEQFF.

The chain employs TRBV7-9 and TRBJ1-5; TRBD1 matches at 7 bases. The CDR3 runs 16 residues. Germline CDR1 reads SEHNR; CDR2 reads FQNEAQ (reference sequence). V dropped 5 bases and J dropped 3; count of bases not matched to a gene: 10. This chain's CDR3 is CASSPPGTEINQPQHF. Written as DNA, the CDR3 is TGTGCCAGCAGCCCTCCCGGGACAGAGATCAATCAGCCCCAGCATTTT. Full variable domain (outside the CDR3, taken from reference TRBV7-9 and TRBJ1-5): DTGVSQNPRHKITKRGQNVTFRCDPISEHNRLYWYRQTLGQGPEFLTYFQNEAQLEKSRLLSDRFSAERPKGSFSTLEIQRTEQGDSAMYLCASSPPGTEINQPQHFGDGTRLSIL.

There are a few counts of this clone. The gene calls are TRBV9 and TRBJ1-1; 7 nucleotides match TRBD1. Germline loops: CDR1 SGDLS, CDR2 YYNGEE. The CDR3 contains 13 residues. V was clipped by 4 bases and J by 1 base; unmatched bases: 1. The CDR3 sequence: CASSPGGNTEAFF. For the CDR3, the DNA is TGTGCCAGCAGCCCAGGGGGGAACACTGAAGCTTTCTTT.

This clone was observed once. J is TRBJ1-2 and V is TRBV6-6; 8 bases align to TRBD1. CDR3 length equals 16 residues. The V segment lost 2 bases and the J segment 5 bases; nucleotides outside the gene matches: 10. CDR1 and CDR2 from the germline V gene are MNHNY and SVGAGI (reference sequence). CDR3 sequence reads: CASSYVPDRELYGYTF. Written as DNA, the CDR3 is TGTGCCAGCAGTTACGTCCCGGACAGGGAATTGTATGGCTACACCTTC.

The CDR3 here is CASSQGVGTELDTEAFF. The DNA of the CDR3 is TGCGCCAGCAGCCAAGGGGTAGGGACAGAGTTAGACACTGAAGCTTTCTTT. This chain uses TRBV4-3 with TRBJ1-1; 7 bases are shared with TRBD1. Per germline, CDR1 LGHNA and CDR2 YSLEER. Trimming removed 1 base from V and 3 bases from J; junction bases left unmatched: 11. The CDR3 totals 17 residues.

By frequency in the sample, this clone is medium-sized. The V call is TRBV19, the J call TRBJ1-1, with a weak D call TRBD1 (5 bases). V was clipped by 6 bases and J by 3 bases, with 17 bases between them. CDR1 is LNHDA, CDR2 SQIVND, per germline (reference sequence). CDR3 length: 15 amino acids. As DNA, the CDR3 is TGTGCCAGTAGGTGGGCAGGGTACTTGGACACTGAAGCTTTCTTT. It yields the protein CASRWAGYLDTEAFF.

The CDR3 loop reads CASSSEGQRQETQYF. In DNA, the CDR3 is TGTGCCAGCAGCTCCGAAGGACAGAGACAAGAGACCCAGTACTTC. The chain has TRBV5-6 and TRBJ2-5; D might be TRBD1 (6 bases). The CDR3 covers 15 residues. Germline V CDR1 and CDR2: SGHDT, YYEEEE. V lost 3 bases, J lost 2 bases, and 14 bases lay in between.

The CDR3 nucleotides are TGTGCCATCAGTGCCAGGGTGCGTGACACTGAAGCTTTCTTT. Protein product: CAISARVRDTEAFF. J is TRBJ1-1 and V is TRBV10-3; D may be TRBD1 (5 bases). Germline V gene lookup returns CDR1 ENHRY and CDR2 SYGVKD. The CDR3 runs to 14 residues. V gave up 4 bases and J gave up 3 bases, with 12 bases separating them.

This chain links TRBV11-2 with TRBJ2-7, with D uncertain. The CDR3 sequence is 13 residues long. Trimming removed 1 base at V and 5 bases at J, with 9 bases between. Germline V gene lookup returns CDR1 SGHAT and CDR2 FQNNGV. The DNA of the CDR3 is TGTGCCAGCAGCTTAGGGGCCGGCAACGAGCAGTACTTC. Its translation: CASSLGAGNEQYF.